The text below deals with one T cell receptor beta chain. Its antigen is as yet unknown. The germline V and J ends were trimmed by 2 bases and 7 bases, with 14 bases remaining between them. Germline-derived CDR1 and CDR2 are SGHDN and FVKESK. The CDR3 runs 14 residues. Original data processing: With immunoSEQ giving junction-only sequences and no quality scores, filtering differed. Generated by immunoSEQ multiplex PCR, the TCRdb table keeps only in-frame clones and is missing some. For V, J and clone size, that table is used; D and trimming come from the DNA. The sample carries more than 2 million clones, around 95% recorded once. CD8 cells classed as naive were CD45RO-negative and positively selected for CCR7, excluding terminally differentiated effector memory CD45RA+ cells. This sample stems from a study of shared clonotypes between healthy human individuals. Overall study context: Per donor, three plates held CD4 naive cells, three held CD4 memory, two held CD8 naive and one held CD8 memory. Study-wide results and caveats: The sharing of about 5% of naive CD4 clonotypes was seen across a few donors. Against clonotypes common to all four donors, non-shared ones had lower generation probabilities.

V is TRBV14 and J is TRBJ1-2; D uncertain. The material sequenced was naive CD8+ T cells from PBMCs. The clonotype originates from a man aged 18 to 29 in good health. Some clones in this sample may be carry-over from other donors' samples. The CDR3 loop reads CASSQRNLRFGYTF. CDR3 nucleotide sequence: TGTGCCAGCAGCCAAAGAAATTTAAGGTTTGGCTACACCTTC. The variable domain in full, completed from reference TRBV14 and TRBJ1-2, reads EAGVTQFPSHSVIEKGQTVTLRCDPISGHDNLYWYRRVMGKEIKFLLHFVKESKQDESGMPNNRFLAERTGGTYSTLKVQPAELEDSGVYFCASSQRNLRFGYTFGSGTRLTVV.